What follows are 25 T cell receptor beta chains derived from one specimen sequenced in a study of CD8 T cells in ankylosing spondylitis (dated by TCRdb to 2016 to 2017). Libraries were made using 5' RACE. TCRdb records Illumina HiSeq 2500 as the sequencer. The public reads were reanalyzed by TCRdb: fastp trimming at Q25, MiXCR alignment, in-frame beta chains only. Rows are combined by CDR3 protein, so each entry shows the most common genes and DNA. The sample profile shows about 240,000 distinct CDR3 sequences; roughly a tenth of them were found once. In total, the top ten clones hold around 6.5% of the sample. Sequencing used blood, either unsorted or a sorted T cell fraction (not recorded which). Receptor source: a male donor with ankylosing spondylitis or in good health (not recorded which).

The table lists this clonotype with many counts. The chain carries TRBV12-3 or TRBV12-4 and TRBJ2-7; no firm D call. This CDR3 contains 12 residues. V lost 3 bases and J 3 bases, leaving 6 bases between the germline ends. The CDR3, as DNA: TGTGCCAGCAGTTTCTCCTTCTACGAGCAGTACTTC. Its translation: CASSFSFYEQYF.

There are many counts of this clonotype. The chain carries TRBV20-1 and TRBJ2-5; D perhaps matches TRBD2 (6 bases). Looked up from germline, CDR1 is DFQATT and CDR2 is SNEGSKA (reference sequence). Trimming shortened V by 4 bases and J by 1 base, and 16 bases separated the two germline ends. This CDR3 contains 15 residues. CDR3 region: CSAIPGTLIQETQYF. As DNA, the CDR3 is TGCAGTGCTATCCCCGGGACTCTTATCCAAGAGACCCAGTACTTC.

This clonotype was seen a handful of times. The rearrangement uses TRBV29-1 and TRBJ2-3; D remains unclear. Trimming took 4 bases from V and 9 from J, leaving 11 bases between them. This CDR3 has 11 amino acids. Germline values: CDR1 SQVTM, CDR2 ANQGSEA. The CDR3 region is CSVAPSGTQYF. CDR3 in DNA: TGCAGCGTTGCCCCTTCTGGCACGCAGTATTTT.

This clonotype has just a few counts. The chain uses TRBV7-9 and TRBJ2-1; D possibly matches TRBD1 or TRBD2 (6 bases each). This CDR3 is built from 13 residues. Trimming stripped 5 bases from V and 14 bases from J, with 19 bases between. The germline V gene encodes CDR1 SEHNR and CDR2 FQNEAQ (reference sequence). DNA of the CDR3: TGTGCCAGCAGCCTAGATACGGGGGCGAAGGAGTTCTTC. Its protein product is CASSLDTGAKEFF.

The gene calls are TRBV7-3 and TRBJ2-1; 8 bases line up with TRBD2. The germline V gene has CDR1 SGHTA and CDR2 FQGTGA. Germline trimming cut 1 base from V and 7 bases from J; bases unmatched to any gene: 6. This CDR3 comprises 15 residues. Here the CDR3 reads CASSLSPGGVNEQFF. Here the CDR3 DNA reads TGTGCCAGCAGCTTAAGTCCGGGAGGGGTGAATGAGCAGTTCTTC.

This clonotype was detected a few times. The V gene is TRBV12-3 or TRBV12-4, the J gene TRBJ2-1, with 12 bases aligning to TRBD1. The CDR3 totals 21 residues. V lost 3 bases to trimming and J lost 4 bases; unmatched junction nucleotides: 19. The DNA of the CDR3 is TGTGCCAGCAGTTTGCGCACACTCGGGACAGGGGGCCCCCCTCATTACAATGAGCAGTTCTTC. Protein sequence: CASSLRTLGTGGPPHYNEQFF.

This clonotype appeared many times. The rearrangement joins TRBV20-1 to TRBJ2-7; 11 bases fit TRBD1. CDR1 and CDR2 from the germline V gene are DFQATT and SNEGSKA (reference sequence). The V and J ends lost 5 bases and 7 bases, in that order; junction bases with no gene match: 7. This CDR3 is built from 13 residues. Here the CDR3 reads CSAQGQGGFEQYF. CDR3 coding DNA: TGCAGTGCTCAGGGACAGGGGGGATTTGAGCAGTACTTC.

CDR3 loop: CSGRQGYENTIYF. The DNA of the CDR3 is TGCAGTGGTAGGCAGGGGTACGAAAACACCATATATTTT. The chain links TRBV29-1 to TRBJ1-3, with TRBD1 as a possible D gene (6 bases). This CDR3 contains 13 residues. Germline V CDR1 and CDR2: SQVTM, ANQGSEA.

This clonotype appeared a few times. This chain uses TRBV5-4 with TRBJ2-5; D unresolved. Trimming took 2 bases from V and 5 from J, leaving 13 bases between them. The CDR3 contains 14 residues. Germline V gene sequence: CDR1 SGHNT, CDR2 YYREEE (reference sequence). Written as DNA, the CDR3 is TGTGCCAGCAGCTTAGTTGGGCAGGAGGAGACCCAGTACTTC. It specifies CASSLVGQEETQYF. The variable domain in full, with the rest retrieved from reference TRBV5-4 and TRBJ2-5, is ETGVTQSPTHLIKTRGQQVTLRCSSQSGHNTVSWYQQALGQGPQFIFQYYREEENGRGNFPPRFSGLQFPNYSSELNVNALELDDSALYLCASSLVGQEETQYFGPGTRLLVL.

This clonotype appeared many times. The genes are TRBV5-5 and TRBJ1-1, with D uncertain. The V gene lost 3 bases and the J gene lost 4 bases, with 13 bases spanning the gap. The germline gives CDR1 SGHKS, CDR2 YYEKEE (reference sequence). The CDR3 consists of 14 residues. CDR3 sequence reads: CASSSALSGTEAFF. CDR3 DNA sequence: TGTGCCAGCAGCTCCGCCCTTAGTGGCACTGAAGCTTTCTTT.

The J gene is TRBJ1-6, the V gene TRBV20-1; 10 nucleotides line up with TRBD1. Per the germline V gene, CDR1 is DFQATT and CDR2 is SNEGSKA (reference sequence). This CDR3 comprises 14 residues. The V segment lost 3 bases and the J segment 8 bases; nucleotides outside the gene matches: 4. The CDR3 here is CSASSGTGDSPLHF. In DNA form, the CDR3 reads TGCAGTGCTAGCTCCGGGACAGGGGATTCACCCCTCCACTTT.

The chain employs TRBV27 and TRBJ1-1, with TRBD1 identical over 11 bases. With V trimmed by 6 bases and J by 5 bases, 8 bases remained unmatched. CDR3 size: 15 residues. Germline V gene data show CDR1 as MNHEY and CDR2 as SMNVEV (reference sequence). The CDR3 sequence: CASSLGTGGRTEAFF. Here the CDR3 DNA reads TGTGCCAGCAGCCTCGGGACAGGGGGAAGAACTGAAGCTTTCTTT.

This chain joins TRBV27 and TRBJ2-2; D uncertain. Germline V gene data show CDR1 as MNHEY and CDR2 as SMNVEV (reference sequence). The CDR3 is made up of 12 amino acids. Trimming stripped 3 bases from V and 6 bases from J, with 5 bases between. CDR3 sequence: CASSFPAGELFF. The CDR3 DNA reads as TGTGCCAGCAGTTTCCCTGCCGGGGAGCTGTTTTTT.

This clonotype was observed at least ten times. This chain connects TRBV20-1 to TRBJ2-3; no definite D call. This CDR3 contains 11 residues. Per germline, CDR1 DFQATT and CDR2 SNEGSKA (reference sequence). The V gene lost 7 bases and the J gene lost 2 bases, with 7 bases spanning the gap. The CDR3 here is CSVHLTDTQYF. The CDR3 DNA sequence: TGCAGTGTACACCTCACAGATACGCAGTATTTT.

This clonotype was observed many times. The rearrangement uses TRBV20-1 and TRBJ1-1, with 11 bases identical to TRBD1. CDR3 size: 12 residues. Losses at the gene ends were 1 base for V and 10 bases for J; bases not matched to a gene: 2. Germline CDR1 DFQATT, CDR2 SNEGSKA (reference sequence). CDR3 protein: CSARGGTGGAFF. The CDR3 DNA is TGCAGTGCTAGAGGGGGGACAGGGGGAGCTTTCTTT.

Many counts were recorded for this clonotype. This chain connects TRBV12-3 or TRBV12-4 to TRBJ2-3; possibly TRBD1 for D (6 bases). The CDR3 is 11 residues long. Trimming pared 6 bases from V and 10 bases from J, leaving 11 bases between. As DNA, the CDR3 is TGTGCCAGCAGCAGACCAGGGGCGCAGTATTTT. Translating gives CASSRPGAQYF.

This clonotype has only a few counts. The chain combines TRBV14 with TRBJ2-3; 8 positions agree with TRBD2. CDR1 and CDR2 (germline): SGHDN, FVKESK. The length of the CDR3 is 15 residues. Unmatched junction bases numbered 5, after V lost 4 bases and J lost 2 bases. Here the CDR3 DNA reads TGTGCCAGCAGCCGACGCGGGAGGAACACAGATACGCAGTATTTT. The encoded protein is CASSRRGRNTDTQYF.

This chain uses TRBV7-8 with TRBJ1-2; D is uncertain. This CDR3 has 13 amino acids. V lost 4 bases to trimming and J lost 8 bases, with 14 bases between them. Germline V gene sequence: CDR1 SGHVS, CDR2 FQNEAQ. This CDR3 reads CASSSHDPVGYTF. In DNA, the CDR3 is TGTGCCAGCAGCTCCCATGACCCCGTAGGCTACACCTTC.

This clonotype was observed a few times. The gene calls are TRBV4-2 and TRBJ2-1; TRBD2 agrees at 9 bases. Per the germline V gene, CDR1 is LGHNA and CDR2 is YNFKEQ. The CDR3 is 16 amino acids. V shed 7 bases and J 8 bases; nucleotides not matched to a gene: 15. CDR3: CASTQTPGGGVDEQFF. In nucleotides, the CDR3 is TGTGCCAGCACGCAAACCCCTGGCGGGGGGGTTGATGAGCAGTTCTTC.

This clonotype was counted many times. This chain joins TRBV10-1 and TRBJ2-2, with D hard to call. The CDR3 consists of 16 residues. The ends were cut back, 2 bases at V and 7 bases at J, with 17 bases in the middle. Looked up from germline, CDR1 is WNHNN and CDR2 is SYGVQD (reference sequence). In DNA form, the CDR3 reads TGCGCCAGCAGTGAGGTTCGGTCTGAGATGGTCGGGGAGCTGTTTTTT. Translating it yields CASSEVRSEMVGELFF.

Many counts were recorded for this clonotype. V is TRBV5-1 and J is TRBJ2-2; a possible D gene is TRBD1 (7 bases). Germline V lookup: CDR1 SGHRS, CDR2 YFSETQ. There are 14 residues in the CDR3. Trimming shortened V by 5 bases and J by 5 bases, and 13 bases separated the two germline ends. In DNA form, the CDR3 reads TGCGCCAGCAGAACGACAGGGAGGACCGGGGAGCTGTTTTTT. As protein: CASRTTGRTGELFF.

This clonotype has more than one count but fewer than ten. The chain links TRBV30 to TRBJ1-5, with D unresolved. Trimming removed 1 base from V and 2 bases from J, with 6 bases in between. The CDR3 length is 13 residues. Germline lookup yields CDR1 GTSNPN and CDR2 SVGIG (reference sequence). The CDR3 sequence: CAWSGVGNQPQHF. Here the CDR3 DNA reads TGTGCCTGGAGTGGAGTGGGCAATCAGCCCCAGCATTTT.

There are many counts of this clonotype. V gene TRBV20-1 combines with J gene TRBJ2-3; D might be TRBD1 (6 bases). CDR3 length: 15 residues. CDR1 and CDR2 (germline): DFQATT, SNEGSKA (reference sequence). Trimming cost V 2 bases and J 2 bases, with 14 bases left between them. The CDR3 nucleotides are TGCAGTGCTAGAAATACGAGGGGGTCCACAGATACGCAGTATTTT. It yields the protein CSARNTRGSTDTQYF.

This clonotype is a singleton in its sample. A much more abundant neighbour one base away suggests this may be a read error. The chain links TRBV4-1 to TRBJ1-2, with D possibly being TRBD1 (5 bases). Germline CDR1 is MGHRA and CDR2 is YSYEKL. CDR3 length: 15 amino acids. The chain's CDR3 is CASSKEPRDFYGYTF. The CDR3 nucleotides read TGCGCCAGCAGCAAAGAACCCAGGGACTTCTATGGCTACACCTTC.

The chain joins TRBV3-1 to TRBJ2-3; 11 bases are a match to TRBD1. From germline, CDR1 is LGHDT and CDR2 YNNKEL (reference sequence). The V and J ends lost 4 bases and 5 bases, in that order; junction bases with no gene match: 8. The length of the CDR3 is 16 residues. CDR3 sequence reads: CASSRGQGASGDTQYF. CDR3 nucleotides: TGTGCCAGCAGCCGCGGACAGGGGGCGTCGGGAGATACGCAGTATTTT.